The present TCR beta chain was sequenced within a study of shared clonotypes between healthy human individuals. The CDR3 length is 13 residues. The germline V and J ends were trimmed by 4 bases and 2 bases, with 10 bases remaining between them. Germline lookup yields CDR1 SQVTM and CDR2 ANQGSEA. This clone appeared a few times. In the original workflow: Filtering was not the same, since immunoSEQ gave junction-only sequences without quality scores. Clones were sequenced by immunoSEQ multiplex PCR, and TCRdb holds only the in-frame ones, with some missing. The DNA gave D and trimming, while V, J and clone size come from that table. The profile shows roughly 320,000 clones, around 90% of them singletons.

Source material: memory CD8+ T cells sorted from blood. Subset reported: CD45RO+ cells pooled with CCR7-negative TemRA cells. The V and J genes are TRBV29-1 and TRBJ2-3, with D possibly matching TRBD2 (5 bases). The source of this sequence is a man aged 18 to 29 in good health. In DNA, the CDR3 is TGCAGCGTTGTCCAGCGGAACACAGATACGCAGTATTTT. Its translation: CSVVQRNTDTQYF.